These 8 T cell receptor beta chains were all obtained from the same sample, sequenced in a study of early T cells in non-severe SARS-CoV-2 infection. TCRdb re-called the 5' RACE reads with MiXCR, one entry per CDR3 protein. This table holds 56,000 or so distinct CDR3 sequences, over 9.5% found once. The material sequenced was whole blood. All receptors derive from an adult who was a healthcare worker with PCR-confirmed SARS-CoV-2 infection or an uninfected control (not recorded which).

The chain employs TRBV3-1 and TRBJ2-3; no clear D gene. This CDR3 is built from 14 residues. CDR1 and CDR2 (germline): LGHDT, YNNKEL (reference sequence). V gave up 0 bases and J gave up 2 bases, with 6 bases separating them. The CDR3 DNA reads TGTGCCAGCAGCCAAGATCCTACCACAGATACGCAGTATTTT. Its protein is CASSQDPTTDTQYF.

The sample holds many counts of this clonotype. The chain combines TRBV18 with TRBJ2-7, with 8 nucleotides matching TRBD2. V gave up 1 base and J gave up 6 bases; unmatched junction bases: 8. The CDR3 consists of 15 residues. CDR1 is KGHSH, CDR2 LQKENI, per germline. The CDR3 bases are TGTGCCAGCTCACCACGGGGACTAGTGTCTGGCGAGCAGTACTTC. Encoded protein: CASSPRGLVSGEQYF.

This clonotype was seen repeatedly, ten times or more. The CDR3 spells CASSLGPAFNQPQHF. CDR3 sequence (DNA): TGTGCCAGCAGCTTAGGGCCAGCTTTCAATCAGCCCCAGCATTTT. The chain uses TRBV11-2 and TRBJ1-5, with D uncertain. The germline V gene encodes CDR1 SGHAT and CDR2 FQNNGV. The CDR3 loop spans 15 amino acids. With 1 base removed from V and 3 bases from J, the gap between germline ends came to 10 bases.

The table lists this clonotype with many counts. The CDR3 bases are TGTGCCAGCAGCCTCCTACCGGGCGGGAGCTCCACCTACGAGCAGTACTTC. Amino acids: CASSLLPGGSSTYEQYF. The gene calls are TRBV7-2 and TRBJ2-7; TRBD2 aligns across 7 bases. Trimming at V came to 5 bases and at J to 2 bases, leaving 15 bases not matched to a gene. Germline V CDR1 and CDR2: SGHTA, FQGNSA. The CDR3 spans 17 residues.

This clonotype was picked up many times. The junction and the germline gene differ at one end; a read error may be behind it. V and J are TRBV9 and TRBJ2-7; 7 bases align to TRBD1. The CDR3 covers 14 residues. Germline CDR1 and CDR2: SGDLS and YYNGEE. The CDR3 spells CASSVDPQGVPLNF. The CDR3 bases are TGTGCCAGCAGCGTAGATCCGCAGGGGGTCCCCCTGAACTTC.

This clonotype was counted once. The chain carries TRBV6-6 and TRBJ1-6; D remains unclear. Between the trimmed V and J ends, which lost 2 bases and 5 bases, there was a span of 7 bases. This CDR3 is 14 amino acids long. CDR1 and CDR2 from the germline V gene are MNHNY and SVGAGI (reference sequence). The CDR3 coding sequence is TGTGCCAGCAGTTACGTGTGGGATAATTCACCCCTCCACTTT. This codes for CASSYVWDNSPLHF.

The V and J genes are TRBV19 and TRBJ2-1; unclear D gene. The CDR3 has 14 amino acids. Germline V gene sequence: CDR1 LNHDA, CDR2 SQIVND (reference sequence). V was clipped by 5 bases and J by 9 bases, with 17 bases between them. The DNA for the CDR3 is TGTGCCAGTAGTTTCGGGTCTCTACCGGGTGAGCAGTTCTTC. Its translation: CASSFGSLPGEQFF.

This clonotype was found many times. The rearrangement uses TRBV6-5 and TRBJ2-2; D not resolved. Germline lookup yields CDR1 MNHEY and CDR2 SVGAGI. V lost 0 bases to trimming and J lost 1 base, with 6 bases between them. The CDR3 runs 15 residues. CDR3 bases: TGTGCCAGCAGTTACTCCCCAGGGAACACCGGGGAGCTGTTTTTT. Its protein is CASSYSPGNTGELFF.